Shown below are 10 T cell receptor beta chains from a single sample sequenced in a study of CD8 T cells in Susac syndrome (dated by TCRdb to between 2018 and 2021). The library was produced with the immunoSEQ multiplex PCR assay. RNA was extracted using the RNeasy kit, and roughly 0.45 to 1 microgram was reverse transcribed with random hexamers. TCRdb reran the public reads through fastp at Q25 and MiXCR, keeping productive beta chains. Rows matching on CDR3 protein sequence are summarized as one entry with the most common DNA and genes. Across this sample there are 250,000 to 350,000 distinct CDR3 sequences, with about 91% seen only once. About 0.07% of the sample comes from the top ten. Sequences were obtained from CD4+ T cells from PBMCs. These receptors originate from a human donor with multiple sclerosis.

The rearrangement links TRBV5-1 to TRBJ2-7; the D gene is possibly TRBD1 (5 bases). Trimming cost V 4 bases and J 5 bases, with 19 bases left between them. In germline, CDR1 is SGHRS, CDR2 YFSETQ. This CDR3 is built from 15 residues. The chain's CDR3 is CASSLTIQGINEQYF. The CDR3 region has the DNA TGCGCCAGCAGCCTTACCATTCAGGGAATTAACGAGCAGTACTTC.

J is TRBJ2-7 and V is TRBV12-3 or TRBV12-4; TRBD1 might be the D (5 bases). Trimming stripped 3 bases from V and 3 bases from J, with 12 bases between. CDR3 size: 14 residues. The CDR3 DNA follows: TGTGCCAGCAGTTTGACCAATCAGGGCTACGAGCAGTACTTC. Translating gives CASSLTNQGYEQYF.

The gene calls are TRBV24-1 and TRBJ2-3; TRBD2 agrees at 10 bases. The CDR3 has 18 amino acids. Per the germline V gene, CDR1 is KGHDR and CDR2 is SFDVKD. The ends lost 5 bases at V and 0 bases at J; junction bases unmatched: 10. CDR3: CATSGASGSSVSTDTQYF. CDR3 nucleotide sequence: TGTGCCACCAGTGGGGCTAGCGGGAGTTCTGTTAGCACAGATACGCAGTATTTT.

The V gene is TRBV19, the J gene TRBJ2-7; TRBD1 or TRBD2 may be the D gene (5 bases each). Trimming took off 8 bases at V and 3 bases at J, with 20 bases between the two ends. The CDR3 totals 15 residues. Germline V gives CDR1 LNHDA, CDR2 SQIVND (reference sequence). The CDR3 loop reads CASSKGTEYYYEQYF. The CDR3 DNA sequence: TGTGCCAGTTCGAAGGGGACGGAATATTACTACGAGCAGTACTTC.

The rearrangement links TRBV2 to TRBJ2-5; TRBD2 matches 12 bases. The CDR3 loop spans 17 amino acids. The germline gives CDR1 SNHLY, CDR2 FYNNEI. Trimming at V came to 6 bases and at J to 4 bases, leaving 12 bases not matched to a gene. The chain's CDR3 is CASRRLAGGPRAETQYF. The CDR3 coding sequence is TGTGCCAGCAGAAGGCTAGCGGGGGGGCCAAGAGCAGAGACCCAGTACTTC.

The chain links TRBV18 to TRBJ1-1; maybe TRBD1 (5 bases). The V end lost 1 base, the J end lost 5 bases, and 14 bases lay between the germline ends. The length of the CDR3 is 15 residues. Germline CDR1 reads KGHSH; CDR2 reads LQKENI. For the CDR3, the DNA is TGTGCCAGCTCACCACGTGGGACCTCGAGGACTGAAGCTTTCTTT. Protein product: CASSPRGTSRTEAFF.

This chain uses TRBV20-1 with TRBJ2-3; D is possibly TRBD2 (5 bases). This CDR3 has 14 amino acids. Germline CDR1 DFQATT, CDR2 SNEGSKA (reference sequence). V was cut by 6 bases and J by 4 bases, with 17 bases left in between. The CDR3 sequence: CSALGRARADTQYF. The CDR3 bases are TGCAGTGCCCTAGGGAGAGCAAGGGCAGATACGCAGTATTTT.

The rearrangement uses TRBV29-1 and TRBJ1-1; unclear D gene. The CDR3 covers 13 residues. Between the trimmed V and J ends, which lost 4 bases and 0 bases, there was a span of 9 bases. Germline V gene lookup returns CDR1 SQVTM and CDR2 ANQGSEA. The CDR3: CSVGAHLNTEAFF. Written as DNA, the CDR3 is TGCAGCGTTGGGGCCCATTTGAACACTGAAGCTTTCTTT.

CDR3 protein: CATSRGGDYGYTF. CDR3 nucleotide sequence: TGTGCCACCAGTAGGGGAGGAGACTATGGCTACACCTTC. The rearrangement links TRBV24-1 to TRBJ1-2; D is perhaps TRBD1 (5 bases). With 6 bases removed from V and 3 bases from J, the gap between germline ends came to 10 bases. CDR3 length: 13 residues. Germline values: CDR1 KGHDR, CDR2 SFDVKD.

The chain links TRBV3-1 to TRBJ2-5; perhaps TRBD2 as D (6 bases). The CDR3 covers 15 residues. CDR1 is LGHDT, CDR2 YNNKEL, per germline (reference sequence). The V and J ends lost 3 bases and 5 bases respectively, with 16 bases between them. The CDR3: CASSQSAGSWETQYF. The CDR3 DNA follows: TGTGCCAGCAGCCAGTCGGCGGGGAGTTGGGAGACCCAGTACTTC.